Detailed here is one TCR beta chain. Its antigen is currently unknown. Measured with immunoSEQ multiplex PCR; TCRdb has only the in-frame clones, and not every one. Among roughly 100,000 clones, around 89% were seen once, and the ten largest hold around 7%. This sample stems from a study of OX40 agonist ivuxolimab in advanced cancers. Broader study findings: Both blood CD4+ and CD8+ T cells showed clonal growth by week 6 at 0.1 to 3.0 mg/kg. The study found that CD8+ T cells averaged more expanded clones than CD4+.

The germline V gene encodes CDR1 SGHNT and CDR2 YENEEA. Trimming took 1 base from V and 4 from J, leaving 16 bases between them. The CDR3 covers 16 residues. The genes are TRBV11-3 and TRBJ1-2; D is perhaps TRBD1 (5 bases). The source was CD4+ or CD8+ T cells sorted from blood, collected in a trial of the OX40 agonist ivuxolimab. The receptor comes from an adult with an advanced solid tumor such as melanoma, head and neck, liver or kidney cancer. The CDR3 spells CASSLGGQGRAYGYTF. CDR3 bases: TGTGCCAGCAGCTTAGGAGGTCAGGGCCGGGCCTATGGCTACACCTTC.